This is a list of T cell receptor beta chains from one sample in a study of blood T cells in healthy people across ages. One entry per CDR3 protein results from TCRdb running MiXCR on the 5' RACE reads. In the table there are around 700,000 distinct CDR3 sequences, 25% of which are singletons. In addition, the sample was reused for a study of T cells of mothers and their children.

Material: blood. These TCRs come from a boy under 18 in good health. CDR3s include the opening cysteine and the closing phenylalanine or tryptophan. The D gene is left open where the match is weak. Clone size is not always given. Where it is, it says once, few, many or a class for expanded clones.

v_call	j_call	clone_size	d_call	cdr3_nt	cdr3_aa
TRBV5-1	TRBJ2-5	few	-	TGCGCCAGCAGCCTTGGACTCCCGGGGGAGACCCAGTACTTC	CASSLGLPGETQYF
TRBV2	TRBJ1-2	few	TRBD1	TGTGCCAGCAGCCGCGGACAGGGAGGTTCTCCCTTC	CASSRGQGGSPF
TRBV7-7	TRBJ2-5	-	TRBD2	TGTGCTAGCAGCTTATGGACTAGCTCGCAAGAGACCCAGTACTTC	CASSLWTSSQETQYF
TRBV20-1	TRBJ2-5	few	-	TGCAGTGCCATAGCGGCTCAAGAGACCCAGTACTTC	CSAIAAQETQYF
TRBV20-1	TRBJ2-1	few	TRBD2	TGCAGTGCTAGTGGAACCGGTAGCGGGGAGCACAATGAGCAGTTCTTC	CSASGTGSGEHNEQFF
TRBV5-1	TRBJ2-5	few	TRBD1	TGCGCCAGCAGCACCGGACAGGGAGGTGCGGAGACCCAGTACTTC	CASSTGQGGAETQYF
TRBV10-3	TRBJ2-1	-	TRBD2	TGTGCCATCAAAGGCGGGGGGGCTTCCAATGAGCAGTTCTTC	CAIKGGGASNEQFF
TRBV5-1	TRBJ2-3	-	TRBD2	TGCGCCAGCAGCTCAGGACTAGCGGCTAGCACAGATACGCAGTATTTT	CASSSGLAASTDTQYF
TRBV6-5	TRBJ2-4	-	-	TGTGCCAGCAGTTACCGTGGGGCACTAGCCAAAAACATTCAGTACTTC	CASSYRGALAKNIQYF
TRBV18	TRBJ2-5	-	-	TGTGCCAGCTCACCACTGAAGGGAAAAGAGACCCAGTACTTC	CASSPLKGKETQYF
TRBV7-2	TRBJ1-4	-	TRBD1	TGTGCCAGCAGCCTGACAGGGAGGGGTGAAAAACTGTTTTTT	CASSLTGRGEKLFF
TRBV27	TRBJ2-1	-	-	TGTGCCAGCAGTTTAAGCGTTGTTGGCAATGAGCAGTTCTTC	CASSLSVVGNEQFF
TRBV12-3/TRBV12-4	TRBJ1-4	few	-	TGTGCCAGCGGGCGAAGGGCCGGACTGGCTGAAAAACTGTTTTTT	CASGRRAGLAEKLFF
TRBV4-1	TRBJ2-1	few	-	TGCGCCAGCAGCCAAGCGAGGGTAGGGGAGCAGTTCTTC	CASSQARVGEQFF
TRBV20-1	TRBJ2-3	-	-	TGCAGTGCTAGAGGAGATAGGGGACTCACAGATACGCAGTATTTT	CSARGDRGLTDTQYF
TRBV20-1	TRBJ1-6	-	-	TGCAGTGCTTCCAGACCAGGGGATCCCCTCCACTTT	CSASRPGDPLHF
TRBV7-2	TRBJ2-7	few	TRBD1	TGTGCCAGCAGGGCACGGGGACAGGATTCCTACGAGCAGTACTTC	CASRARGQDSYEQYF
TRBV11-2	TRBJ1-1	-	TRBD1	TGTGCCAGCAGCTCGGTCGGACAGGGAATGGCGGACACTGAAGCTTTCTTT	CASSSVGQGMADTEAFF
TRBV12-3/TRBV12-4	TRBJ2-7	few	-	TGTGCCAGCAGTCCCGGGACAAGTAGCCCCGAGCAGTACTTC	CASSPGTSSPEQYF
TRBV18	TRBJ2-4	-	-	TGTGCCAGCTCACCGGGGGGTGACAAAAACATTCAGTACTTC	CASSPGGDKNIQYF
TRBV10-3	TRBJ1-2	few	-	TGTGCCATCAGTGAGATTTGGGGGCCCGGCGGGAATAACTATGGCTACACCTTC	CAISEIWGPGGNNYGYTF
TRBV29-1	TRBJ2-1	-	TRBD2	TGCAGCGTTGGGACTAGCGGGAGCGCTGAGCAGTTCTTC	CSVGTSGSAEQFF
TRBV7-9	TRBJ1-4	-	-	TGTGCCAGCAGCTTACTTACAGGGTTCGAGAAACTGTTTTTT	CASSLLTGFEKLFF
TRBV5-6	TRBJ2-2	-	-	TGTGCCAGCAGCTTGGCCCCCGCGAACACCGGGGAGCTGTTTTTT	CASSLAPANTGELFF
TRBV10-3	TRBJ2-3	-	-	TGTGCCATCAAACTAGACTCAGGGACCCAGTCGAATACGCAGTATTTT	CAIKLDSGTQSNTQYF
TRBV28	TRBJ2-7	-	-	TGTGCCAGCAGTTCGCTGAATGGGCAGTACTTC	CASSSLNGQYF
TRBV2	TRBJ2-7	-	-	TGTGCCAGCAGCCAGTGTCTACCCTACGAGCAGTACTTC	CASSQCLPYEQYF
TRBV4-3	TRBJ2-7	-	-	TGCGCCAGCAGCCAAGATGATGGGACACTGATCTACGAGCAGTACTTC	CASSQDDGTLIYEQYF
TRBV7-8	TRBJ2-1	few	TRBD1	TGTGCCAGCAGCTTACATCAACAGGGGGCTAGTAATGAGCAGTTCTTC	CASSLHQQGASNEQFF
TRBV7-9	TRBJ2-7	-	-	TGTGCCAGCAGCCCTAGCCCTACGGGGCTCGAGCAGTACTTC	CASSPSPTGLEQYF
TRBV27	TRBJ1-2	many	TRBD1	TGTGCCAGCAGTTTAAGGTCCGGGACAGGATTTAGGAACTATGGCTACACCTTC	CASSLRSGTGFRNYGYTF
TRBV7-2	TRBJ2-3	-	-	TGTGCAAGCACGGATAGTATAGATACGCAGTATTTT	CASTDSIDTQYF
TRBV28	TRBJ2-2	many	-	TGTGCCAGCAGTTTAAACCCGAACACCGGGGAGCTGTTTTTT	CASSLNPNTGELFF
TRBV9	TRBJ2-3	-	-	TGTGCCAGCAGCGACCCCCGGGACGGAGACTCCGAAGATACGCAGTATTTT	CASSDPRDGDSEDTQYF
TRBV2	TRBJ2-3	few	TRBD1	TGTGCCAGCAGTGGCCTGACAGGGCAAGCAGATACGCAGTATTTT	CASSGLTGQADTQYF
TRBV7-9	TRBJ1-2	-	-	TGTGCCAGCAGCTCACCCACGACGGCTTTTGATGGCTACACCTTC	CASSSPTTAFDGYTF
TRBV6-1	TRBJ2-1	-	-	TGTGCCAGCATCCGGGACAATGCCAATGAGCAGTTCTTC	CASIRDNANEQFF
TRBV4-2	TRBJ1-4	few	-	TGTGCCAGCAGCCAAGCTAGGACGACAACTAATGAAAAACTGTTTTTT	CASSQARTTTNEKLFF
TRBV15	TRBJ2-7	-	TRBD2	TGTGCCACCAGCAGAGTAGCGGGCGCAATCTTCTACGAGCAGTACTTC	CATSRVAGAIFYEQYF
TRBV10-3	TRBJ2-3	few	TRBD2	TGTGCCATCAGGGGGACTAGCGGGGGCGCACATTCCACAGATACGCAGTATTTT	CAIRGTSGGAHSTDTQYF
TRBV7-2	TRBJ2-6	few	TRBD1	TGTGCCAGCAGCCGAACGGGACAGAGACCCTCTGGGGCCAACGTCCTGACTTTC	CASSRTGQRPSGANVLTF
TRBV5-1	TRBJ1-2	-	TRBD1	TGCGCCAGCAGCTTGGACGGGACAGCTTCCTATGGCTACACCTTC	CASSLDGTASYGYTF
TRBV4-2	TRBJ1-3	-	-	TGTGCCAGCAGCCAAGCGGCCCAAGTCTCTGGAAACACCATATATTTT	CASSQAAQVSGNTIYF
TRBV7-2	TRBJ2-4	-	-	TGTGCCAGCAGCCTAGGGGATGGGCTCTACCTAGCCAAAAACATTCAGTACTTC	CASSLGDGLYLAKNIQYF
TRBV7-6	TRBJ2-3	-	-	TGTGCCAGCAGCTTAGGACCGCGAGATACGCAGTATTTT	CASSLGPRDTQYF
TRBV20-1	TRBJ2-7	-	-	TGCAGTGCCTTTGGGGGGACCTACGAGCAGTACTTC	CSAFGGTYEQYF
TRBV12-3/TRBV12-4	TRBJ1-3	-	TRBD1	TGTGCCAGCAGTTTGCCAGGGGGCGAGGCGTTGGACACCATATATTTT	CASSLPGGEALDTIYF
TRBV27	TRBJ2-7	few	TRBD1	TGTGCCAGCAGTTTTATACAGGGGATGAGGTACGAGCAGTACTTC	CASSFIQGMRYEQYF
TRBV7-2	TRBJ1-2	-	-	TGTGCCAGCAGCTTAGATTCGGTTAACTATGGCTACACCTTC	CASSLDSVNYGYTF
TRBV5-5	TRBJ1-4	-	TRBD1	TGTGCCAGCAGCCGGACAGGGACAACTAATGAAAAACTGTTTTTT	CASSRTGTTNEKLFF
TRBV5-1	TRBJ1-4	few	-	TGCGCCAGCAGCCCCCAACAGGGTGCGGGTGAAAAACTGTTTTTT	CASSPQQGAGEKLFF